This T cell receptor (beta chain) was documented in a study of graft-versus-host responses after intestinal transplantation. About this clone itself: As yet, its antigen is unknown.

Repertoires were generated with immunoSEQ multiplex PCR, while TCRdb's copy carries only in-frame clones and drops some. The sample lists some 86,000 clones, about 87% occurring once. Trimming removed 0 bases at V and 2 bases at J, with 7 bases between. Germline CDR1 SGHRS, CDR2 YFSETQ. The CDR3 contains 14 residues. This clonotype originated in a human donor who was the organ donor for an intestinal transplant. The chain carries TRBV5-1 and TRBJ2-3; TRBD2 might be the D (6 bases). The sequencing used unstimulated CD4+ T cells sorted from spleen or lymph node cells, collected before transplant. The CDR3 is CASSLGGVTDTQYF. CDR3 nucleotides: TGCGCCAGCAGCTTGGGGGGGGTCACAGATACGCAGTATTTT. The full variable domain, rest sourced from reference TRBV5-1 and TRBJ2-3, is KAGVTQTPRYLIKTRGQQVTLSCSPISGHRSVSWYQQTPGQGLQFLFEYFSETQRNKGNFPGRFSGRQFSNSRSEMNVSTLELGDSALYLCASSLGGVTDTQYFGPGTRLTVL.